This TCR beta chain was identified in a study of technical replicates of blood from four donors. Libraries were prepared by immunoSEQ multiplex PCR; TCRdb keeps only in-frame clonotypes and omits some of them. The sample shows 76,000 or so clones, 75% to 95% of them seen only once. V lost 5 bases, J lost 8 bases, and 7 bases stayed unmatched. This CDR3 contains 14 residues. Germline V gene lookup returns CDR1 ENHRY and CDR2 SYGVKD. This TCR was recovered from a human donor in good health. The genes are TRBV10-3 and TRBJ2-1; 9 bases map to TRBD2. Sequenced: T cells isolated from PBMCs. The CDR3 is CAISPSGMVYEQFF. As DNA, the CDR3 is TGTGCCATCAGTCCTAGCGGGATGGTCTATGAGCAGTTCTTC.